This T cell receptor (beta chain) was documented in a study of OX40 agonist ivuxolimab in advanced cancers. Assay used: immunoSEQ multiplex PCR; TCRdb lists only in-frame clones, some missing. Here the sample spans 45,000 to 60,000 clones, around nine tenths being singletons. After removal of 6 bases from V and 4 bases from J, the junction contained 9 bases not matched to a gene. This CDR3 is 15 amino acids long. The germline V gene has CDR1 SEHNR and CDR2 FQNEAQ (reference sequence). The clonotype was recovered from an adult with an advanced solid tumor such as melanoma, head and neck, liver or kidney cancer. This specimen was CD4+ or CD8+ T cells sorted from blood, taken in a trial of the OX40 agonist ivuxolimab. This chain connects TRBV7-9 to TRBJ2-3; TRBD2 matches at 8 bases. CDR3 in amino acids: CASRFGLARADTQYF. Written as DNA, the CDR3 is TGTGCCAGCAGATTTGGACTAGCTAGGGCAGATACGCAGTATTTT.